This entry describes one T cell receptor (beta chain). Its antigen is not identified. TCRdb's table, derived via immunoSEQ multiplex PCR, lists solely in-frame clones and lacks some. The repertoire holds about 85,000 clones, with 70% to 90% as singletons. This CDR3 has 16 amino acids. V was pared by 4 bases and J by 0 bases, with 16 bases between. Germline assignment: CDR1 GTSNPN and CDR2 SVGIG (reference sequence). The sample originates from a study of radiotherapy plus CTLA-4 blockade in lung cancer. Study background: Objective responses were observed in 15% to 20% of patients, and disease control was achieved by over 30%.

Study observations and caveats: Alongside interferon-beta, early blood T cell clone dynamics were reportedly the best predictor of response. Peripheral blood showed expansion of tumor-derived TCR clones after radiotherapy and ipilimumab.

Sequenced material: peripheral blood, taken from a patient treated with radiotherapy plus ipilimumab. The gene calls are TRBV30 and TRBJ1-3; a possible D gene is TRBD1 (5 bases). This TCR derives from a human donor with non-small cell lung cancer who had a partial response to radiotherapy plus ipilimumab. The CDR3 protein is CAWNRLLSISGNTIYF. The CDR3 DNA sequence: TGTGCCTGGAACAGGCTCCTTTCTATCTCTGGAAACACCATATATTTT.